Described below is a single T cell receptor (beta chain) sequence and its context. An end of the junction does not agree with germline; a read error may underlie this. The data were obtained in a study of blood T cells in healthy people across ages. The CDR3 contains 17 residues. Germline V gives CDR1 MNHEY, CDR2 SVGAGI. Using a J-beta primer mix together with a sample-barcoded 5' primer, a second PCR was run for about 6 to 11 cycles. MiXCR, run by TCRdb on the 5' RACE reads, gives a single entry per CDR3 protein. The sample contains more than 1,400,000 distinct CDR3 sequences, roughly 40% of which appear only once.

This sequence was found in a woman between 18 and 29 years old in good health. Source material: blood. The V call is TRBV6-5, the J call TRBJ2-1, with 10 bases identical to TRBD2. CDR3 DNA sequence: TGTGCCAGCAGTAACTCCGCCGGGACTAGCGCGGACAATGAGCAGTTCTTC. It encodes CASSNSAGTSADNEQFF.